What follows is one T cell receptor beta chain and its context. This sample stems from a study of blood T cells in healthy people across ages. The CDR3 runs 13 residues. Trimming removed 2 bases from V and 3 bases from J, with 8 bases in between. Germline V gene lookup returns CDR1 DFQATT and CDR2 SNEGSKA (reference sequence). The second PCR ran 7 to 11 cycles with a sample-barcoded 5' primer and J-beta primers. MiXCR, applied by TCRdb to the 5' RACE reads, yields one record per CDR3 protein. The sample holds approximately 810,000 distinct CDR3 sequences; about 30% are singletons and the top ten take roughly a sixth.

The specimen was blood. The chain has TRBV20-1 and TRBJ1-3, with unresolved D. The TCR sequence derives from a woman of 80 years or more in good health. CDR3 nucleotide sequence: TGCAGTGCTAGAAGGACGTATGGAAACACCATATATTTT. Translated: CSARRTYGNTIYF.